The 28 T cell receptor beta chains below come from one sample, sequenced in a study of blood T cell repertoires in COVID-19 (dated by TCRdb to about 2020). The library came from the immunoSEQ multiplex PCR assay. As stored in TCRdb, this immuneACCESS dataset retains in-frame rearrangements with V and J assigned. A fraction of the clones does not appear; measured against another copy, unresolved V genes explain less than half of the discrepancy, and the remainder lacks a known reason. This sample lists 250,000 to 300,000 clones; 70% to 90% were detected once. Of the sample, roughly 4.9% falls within the top ten clones. Source material: peripheral blood. The receptor source for this set is a woman aged 60 to 75 with COVID-19, enrolled during active disease.

The chain links TRBV19 to TRBJ2-1, with 8 bases matching TRBD2. After removal of 5 bases from V and 4 bases from J, the junction contained 4 bases not matched to a gene. Looked up from germline, CDR1 is LNHDA and CDR2 is SQIVND (reference sequence). The CDR3 covers 14 residues. CDR3 in amino acids: CASSGLAGYNEQFF. CDR3 coding DNA: TGTGCCAGTAGTGGTCTAGCGGGTTACAATGAGCAGTTCTTC.

The rearrangement links TRBV2 to TRBJ1-3, with 9 bases matching TRBD1. The CDR3 sequence is 15 residues long. CDR1 is SNHLY and CDR2 is FYNNEI in the germline V gene. J was trimmed by 15 bases and V by 2 bases; bases with no gene match: 14. DNA for the CDR3: TGTGCCAGCAGTGAATTGTGGACAGGGGTCCGCTTTGAATATTTT. Its translation is CASSELWTGVRFEYF.

The chain uses TRBV30 and TRBJ1-6; no definite D call. Germline CDR1 GTSNPN, CDR2 SVGIG (reference sequence). This CDR3 is 14 amino acids long. Trimming cost V 0 bases and J 10 bases, with 13 bases left between them. CDR3 nucleotides: TGTGCCTGGAGTGTTCCCGGGGAACGGTCACCCCTCCACTTT. Its protein is CAWSVPGERSPLHF.

This clone was observed a single time. The gene calls are TRBV2 and TRBJ1-5; 12 nucleotides agree with TRBD1. V shed 5 bases and J 7 bases; nucleotides not matched to a gene: 6. The length of the CDR3 is 15 residues. Germline V gene lookup returns CDR1 SNHLY and CDR2 FYNNEI. The CDR3 sequence: CASSRDRGLGQPQHF. As DNA, the CDR3 is TGTGCCAGCAGTAGGGACAGGGGGCTGGGGCAGCCCCAGCATTTT.

This chain uses TRBV19 with TRBJ1-3; D gene unclear. Germline CDR1 is LNHDA and CDR2 is SQIVND (reference sequence). V was cut by 5 bases and J by 0 bases, with 11 bases left in between. The CDR3 runs to 15 residues. This chain's CDR3 is CASSLYGSSGNTIYF. The DNA of the CDR3 is TGTGCCAGTAGTCTTTACGGGTCCTCTGGAAACACCATATATTTT.

The J gene is TRBJ2-1, the V gene TRBV10-3, with 11 bases fitting TRBD2. CDR1 is ENHRY and CDR2 is SYGVKD in the germline V gene. Germline trimming cut 10 bases from V and 7 bases from J; bases unmatched to any gene: 12. The length of the CDR3 is 15 residues. For the CDR3, the DNA is TGTGCCACCTATGACCTAGCGGGAGGCGGGAATGAGCAGTTCTTC. Protein product: CATYDLAGGGNEQFF.

This sequence joins TRBV27 and TRBJ2-5; TRBD2 is a possible D gene (5 bases). CDR3 length: 15 residues. V shed 3 bases and J shed 1 base, with 12 bases lying between them. Germline V lookup: CDR1 MNHEY, CDR2 SMNVEV (reference sequence). The CDR3 region is CASSFEGTAQETQYF. The DNA for the CDR3 is TGTGCCAGCAGTTTTGAGGGAACGGCCCAAGAGACCCAGTACTTC.

The chain employs TRBV20-1 and TRBJ1-1, with TRBD1 identical over 7 bases. V was clipped by 5 bases and J by 7 bases; unmatched bases: 4. Germline V CDR1 and CDR2: DFQATT, SNEGSKA (reference sequence). The length of the CDR3 is 11 residues. CDR3 DNA sequence: TGCAGTGCTGCAACAGGGGATGAAGCTTTCTTT. Protein: CSAATGDEAFF.

This chain uses TRBV27 with TRBJ2-7; TRBD2 aligns across 13 bases. V dropped 3 bases and J dropped 9; count of bases not matched to a gene: 5. This CDR3 region has 14 residues. Germline V gives CDR1 MNHEY, CDR2 SMNVEV (reference sequence). The DNA of the CDR3 is TGTGCCAGCAGTTTCGGGACTAGCGGGGAGAGGCAGTACTTC. Its protein is CASSFGTSGERQYF.

The chain uses TRBV7-9 and TRBJ1-4; 9 bases are shared with TRBD1. The CDR3 is 12 amino acids. V dropped 11 bases and J dropped 7; count of bases not matched to a gene: 5. Germline assignment: CDR1 SEHNR and CDR2 FQNEAQ (reference sequence). CDR3 sequence (DNA): TGTGCCGGCGGACAGGGGAGTGAAAAACTGTTTTTT. This sequence encodes CAGGQGSEKLFF. Full variable domain (rest looked up from reference TRBV7-9 and TRBJ1-4): DTGVSQNPRHKITKRGQNVTFRCDPISEHNRLYWYRQTLGQGPEFLTYFQNEAQLEKSRLLSDRFSAERPKGSFSTLEIQRTEQGDSAMYLCAGGQGSEKLFFGSGTQLSVL.

V and J are TRBV19 and TRBJ1-5; TRBD1 matches 8 bases. The length of the CDR3 is 14 residues. The junction had 5 bases not matched to a gene; V was cut back by 4 bases and J by 6 bases. Germline CDR1 and CDR2: LNHDA and SQIVND (reference sequence). In nucleotides, the CDR3 is TGTGCCAGTAGTACAGGACAGGGAGCTCAGCCCCAGCATTTT. Its protein product is CASSTGQGAQPQHF.

CDR3 sequence (DNA): TGTGCCATCACGGGTAGCGGGAGCACAGATACGCAGTATTTT. Translated: CAITGSGSTDTQYF. This rearrangement joins TRBV10-3 to TRBJ2-3; 7 nucleotides line up with TRBD2. Germline values: CDR1 ENHRY, CDR2 SYGVKD. Trimming removed 7 bases from V and 0 bases from J; junction bases left unmatched: 4. This CDR3 comprises 14 residues.

The V and J genes are TRBV15 and TRBJ2-3, with D unresolved. The CDR3 totals 14 residues. Germline V gives CDR1 LNHNV, CDR2 YYDKDF (reference sequence). The V gene lost 3 bases and the J gene lost 0 bases, with 7 bases spanning the gap. The CDR3 nucleotides read TGTGCCACCAGCAGGGCTCCTAGCACAGATACGCAGTATTTT. Its translation is CATSRAPSTDTQYF.

The chain joins TRBV30 to TRBJ2-5; 10 bases fit TRBD1. Germline V CDR1 and CDR2: GTSNPN, SVGIG (reference sequence). The V segment lost 4 bases and the J segment 3 bases; nucleotides outside the gene matches: 8. This CDR3 region has 15 residues. The CDR3 is CAWTEGGQGKETQYF. The DNA for the CDR3 is TGTGCCTGGACCGAGGGGGGACAGGGGAAAGAGACCCAGTACTTC. Together with reference TRBV30 and TRBJ2-5, the CDR3 gives the full variable domain: SQTIHQWPATLVQPVGSPLSLECTVEGTSNPNLYWYRQAAGRGLQLLFYSVGIGQISSEVPQNLSASRPQDRQFILSSKKLLLSDSGFYLCAWTEGGQGKETQYFGPGTRLLVL.

J is TRBJ2-7 and V is TRBV27; TRBD2 aligns across 12 bases. In germline, CDR1 is MNHEY, CDR2 SMNVEV (reference sequence). V shed 4 bases and J 2 bases; nucleotides not matched to a gene: 3. This CDR3 is built from 15 residues. The DNA of the CDR3 is TGTGCCAGCAGTTGGACTAGCGGGGCCCCCTACGAGCAGTACTTC. Amino acids: CASSWTSGAPYEQYF.

The chain's CDR3 is CASSLLLGTSGSYGTDTQYF. CDR3 nucleotide sequence: TGTGCCAGCAGCCTATTACTCGGGACTAGCGGGTCGTATGGCACAGATACGCAGTATTTT. This sequence joins TRBV5-8 and TRBJ2-3; 12 bases match TRBD2. Looked up from germline, CDR1 is SGHTS and CDR2 is YDEGEE. The CDR3 has 20 residues. With V trimmed by 4 bases and J by 1 base, 16 bases remained unmatched. The full variable domain, completed using reference TRBV5-8 and TRBJ2-3, is EAGVTQSPTHLIKTRGQQATLRCSPISGHTSVYWYQQALGLGLQFLLWYDEGEERNRGNFPPRFSGRQFPNYSSELNVNALELEDSALYLCASSLLLGTSGSYGTDTQYFGPGTRLTVL.

The V call is TRBV5-1, the J call TRBJ1-1, with 10 positions matching TRBD1. There are 16 residues in the CDR3. Germline V CDR1 and CDR2: SGHRS, YFSETQ. Trimming took 4 bases from V and 4 from J; bases not matched to a gene: 10. The CDR3 is CASSGDRGALGTEAFF. CDR3 sequence (DNA): TGCGCCAGCAGCGGGGACAGGGGAGCGTTGGGCACTGAAGCTTTCTTT.

This sequence joins TRBV7-8 and TRBJ1-3; D unresolved. V was cut by 6 bases and J by 1 base, with 13 bases left in between. CDR1 is SGHVS, CDR2 FQNEAQ, per germline. This CDR3 is built from 15 residues. CDR3 sequence reads: CASSFSTDSGNTIYF. For the CDR3, the DNA is TGTGCCAGCAGTTTTAGCACCGATTCTGGAAACACCATATATTTT.

Only a few counts were recorded for this clone. This sequence joins TRBV21-1 and TRBJ1-5; TRBD1, the table's D call, was not compared with the DNA. TRBV21-1 is a recognized pseudogene. The CDR3 has 12 amino acids. CDR3 residues: CASSKDTRPQHF. The CDR3 bases are TGTGCCAGCAGCAAAGACACCCGACCCCAGCATTTT.

The CDR3 loop reads CATSRDLRQATEKLFF. In DNA, the CDR3 is TGTGCCACCAGCAGAGATCTTCGACAGGCAACTGAAAAACTGTTTTTT. This chain connects TRBV15 to TRBJ1-4; weak D call: TRBD1 (6 bases). CDR3 length: 16 amino acids. The germline CDR1 and CDR2 sequences are LNHNV and YYDKDF (reference sequence). With 0 bases removed from V and 7 bases from J, the gap between germline ends came to 15 bases.

The chain recombines TRBV18 with TRBJ2-7; TRBD2 agrees at 8 bases. Germline assignment: CDR1 KGHSH and CDR2 LQKENI. The CDR3 sequence is 16 residues long. V lost 4 bases, J lost 0 bases, and 8 bases stayed unmatched. The CDR3 is CASSRSLAAHSYEQYF. As DNA, the CDR3 is TGTGCCAGCTCACGGTCACTAGCGGCCCACTCCTACGAGCAGTACTTC.

The V call is TRBV4-2, the J call TRBJ1-2; a possible D gene is TRBD1 (5 bases). V was pared by 1 base and J by 3 bases, with 15 bases between. CDR1 LGHNA and CDR2 YNFKEQ come from the germline V gene. The CDR3 is 16 amino acids. The CDR3 DNA sequence: TGTGCCAGCAGCCAAGCCTTTGAACGGGGGTACTATGGCTACACCTTC. It encodes CASSQAFERGYYGYTF.

The gene calls are TRBV7-6 and TRBJ1-1, with unresolved D. There are 15 residues in the CDR3. V dropped 5 bases and J dropped 1 base, with 14 bases sitting between them. Germline values: CDR1 SGHVS, CDR2 FNYEAQ. CDR3 nucleotide sequence: TGTGCCAGCAGCCCCCGGCGGGCAGCGAACACTGAAGCTTTCTTT. As protein: CASSPRRAANTEAFF.

The J gene is TRBJ1-5, the V gene TRBV27; D is unclear. V was pared by 6 bases and J by 1 base, with 7 bases between. Germline V gives CDR1 MNHEY, CDR2 SMNVEV (reference sequence). The CDR3 is 13 residues long. The chain's CDR3 is CASRGLSNQPQHF. CDR3 coding DNA: TGTGCCAGCAGAGGACTGAGCAATCAGCCCCAGCATTTT.

The chain couples TRBV27 to TRBJ2-3; 8 bases match TRBD1. This CDR3 spans 17 amino acids. Germline lookup yields CDR1 MNHEY and CDR2 SMNVEV (reference sequence). V gave up 6 bases and J gave up 0 bases; unmatched junction bases: 11. The CDR3 region has the DNA TGTGCCAGCAGGCGGACAGGGACTTACTGGAGCACAGATACGCAGTATTTT. This sequence encodes CASRRTGTYWSTDTQYF.

The chain employs TRBV5-4 and TRBJ2-1; 10 nucleotides line up with TRBD1. The ends lost 4 bases at V and 6 bases at J; junction bases unmatched: 10. Germline lookup yields CDR1 SGHNT and CDR2 YYREEE (reference sequence). The CDR3 consists of 16 residues. The CDR3 coding sequence is TGTGCCAGCAGCGCGACAGGGGGCGCCCCGGGCAATGAGCAGTTCTTC. Protein: CASSATGGAPGNEQFF.

This sequence joins TRBV19 and TRBJ2-2, with 8 bases identical to TRBD1. CDR3 length: 14 amino acids. The trim removed 4 bases at V and 4 bases at J, leaving 2 bases unmatched. Per germline, CDR1 LNHDA and CDR2 SQIVND (reference sequence). CDR3 protein: CASSTTGGTGELFF. For the CDR3, the DNA is TGTGCCAGTAGTACTACAGGGGGCACCGGGGAGCTGTTTTTT.

The rearrangement uses TRBV28 and TRBJ2-5; 7 bases align to TRBD1. Germline values: CDR1 MDHEN, CDR2 SYDVKM. The trim removed 3 bases at V and 1 base at J, leaving 5 bases unmatched. The CDR3 totals 15 residues. DNA for the CDR3: TGTGCCAGCAGTTTTAAGGGGGCTTTCCAAGAGACCCAGTACTTC. It is translated as CASSFKGAFQETQYF.